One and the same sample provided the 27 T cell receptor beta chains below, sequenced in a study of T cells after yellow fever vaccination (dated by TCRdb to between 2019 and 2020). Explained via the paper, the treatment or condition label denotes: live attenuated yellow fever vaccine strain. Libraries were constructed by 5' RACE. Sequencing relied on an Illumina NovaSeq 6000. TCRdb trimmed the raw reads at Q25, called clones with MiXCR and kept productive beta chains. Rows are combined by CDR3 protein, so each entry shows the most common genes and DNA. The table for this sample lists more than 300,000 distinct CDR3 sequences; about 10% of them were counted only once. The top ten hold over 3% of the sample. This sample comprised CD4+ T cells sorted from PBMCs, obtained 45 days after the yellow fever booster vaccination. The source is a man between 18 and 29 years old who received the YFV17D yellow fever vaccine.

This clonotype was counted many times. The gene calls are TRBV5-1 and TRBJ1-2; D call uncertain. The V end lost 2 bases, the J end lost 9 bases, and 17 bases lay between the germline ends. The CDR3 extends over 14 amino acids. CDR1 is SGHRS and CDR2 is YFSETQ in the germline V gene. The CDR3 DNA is TGCGCCAGCAGCTTCAGTCGCCTAAAATGGAGCTACACCTTC. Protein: CASSFSRLKWSYTF. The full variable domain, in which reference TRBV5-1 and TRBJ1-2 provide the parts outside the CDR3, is KAGVTQTPRYLIKTRGQQVTLSCSPISGHRSVSWYQQTPGQGLQFLFEYFSETQRNKGNFPGRFSGRQFSNSRSEMNVSTLELGDSALYLCASSFSRLKWSYTFGSGTRLTVV.

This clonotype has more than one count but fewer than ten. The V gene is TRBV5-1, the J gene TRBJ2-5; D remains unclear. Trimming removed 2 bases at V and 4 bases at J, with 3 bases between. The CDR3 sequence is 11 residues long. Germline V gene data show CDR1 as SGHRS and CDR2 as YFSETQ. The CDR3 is CASSFAETQYF. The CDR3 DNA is TGCGCCAGCAGCTTTGCAGAGACCCAGTACTTC.

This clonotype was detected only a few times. The CDR3 reads CASSRLGRDLPDTQYF. CDR3 coding DNA: TGTGCCAGCAGCCGCTTAGGGCGGGACCTTCCAGATACGCAGTATTTT. The chain employs TRBV7-9 and TRBJ2-3; D is possibly TRBD2 (6 bases). With 5 bases removed from V and 4 bases from J, the gap between germline ends came to 19 bases. The length of the CDR3 is 16 residues. From germline, CDR1 is SEHNR and CDR2 FQNEAQ (reference sequence).

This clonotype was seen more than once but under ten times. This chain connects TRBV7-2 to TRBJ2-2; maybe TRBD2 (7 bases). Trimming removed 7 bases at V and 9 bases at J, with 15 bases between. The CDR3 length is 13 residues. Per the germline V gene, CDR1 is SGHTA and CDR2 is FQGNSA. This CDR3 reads CASTRGGGRELFF. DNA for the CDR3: TGTGCCAGCACCAGAGGGGGGGGCCGGGAGCTGTTTTTT.

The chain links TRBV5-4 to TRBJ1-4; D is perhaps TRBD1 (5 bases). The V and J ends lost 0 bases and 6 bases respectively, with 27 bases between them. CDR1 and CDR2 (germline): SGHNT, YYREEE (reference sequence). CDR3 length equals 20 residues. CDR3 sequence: CASSLERGCADPRYDEKLFF. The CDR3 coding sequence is TGTGCCAGCAGCTTGGAGCGGGGCTGCGCTGACCCCCGTTATGATGAAAAACTGTTTTTT.

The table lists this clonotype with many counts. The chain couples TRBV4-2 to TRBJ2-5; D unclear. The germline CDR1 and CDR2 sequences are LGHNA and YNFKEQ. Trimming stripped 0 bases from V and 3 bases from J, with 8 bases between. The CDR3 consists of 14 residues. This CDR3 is CASSQDSGKETQYF. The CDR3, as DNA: TGTGCCAGCAGCCAAGACAGTGGCAAAGAGACCCAGTACTTC.

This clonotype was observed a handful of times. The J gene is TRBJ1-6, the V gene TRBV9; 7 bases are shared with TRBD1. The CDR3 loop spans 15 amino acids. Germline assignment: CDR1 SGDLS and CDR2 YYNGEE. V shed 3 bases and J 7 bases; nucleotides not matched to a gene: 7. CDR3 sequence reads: CASSASGTANSPLHF. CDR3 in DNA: TGTGCCAGCAGCGCATCCGGGACAGCGAATTCACCCCTCCACTTT.

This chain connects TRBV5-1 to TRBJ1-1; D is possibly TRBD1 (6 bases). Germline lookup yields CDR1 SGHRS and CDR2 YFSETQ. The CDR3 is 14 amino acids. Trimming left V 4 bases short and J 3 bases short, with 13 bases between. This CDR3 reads CASSARDIYTEAFF. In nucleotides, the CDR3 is TGCGCCAGCAGCGCTCGGGACATCTACACTGAAGCTTTCTTT.

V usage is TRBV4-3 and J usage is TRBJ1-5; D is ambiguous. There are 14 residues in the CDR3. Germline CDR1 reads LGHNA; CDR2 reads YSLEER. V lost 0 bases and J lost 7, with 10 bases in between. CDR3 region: CASSQDSMTQPQHF. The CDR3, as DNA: TGCGCCAGCAGCCAAGATTCTATGACCCAGCCCCAGCATTTT.

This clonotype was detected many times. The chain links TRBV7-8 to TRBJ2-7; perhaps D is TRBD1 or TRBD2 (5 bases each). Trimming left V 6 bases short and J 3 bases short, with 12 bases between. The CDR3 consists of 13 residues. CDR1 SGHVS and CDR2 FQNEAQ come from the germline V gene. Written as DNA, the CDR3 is TGTGCCAGCAGACCGAGGGGCCGCTACGAGCAGTACTTC. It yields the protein CASRPRGRYEQYF.

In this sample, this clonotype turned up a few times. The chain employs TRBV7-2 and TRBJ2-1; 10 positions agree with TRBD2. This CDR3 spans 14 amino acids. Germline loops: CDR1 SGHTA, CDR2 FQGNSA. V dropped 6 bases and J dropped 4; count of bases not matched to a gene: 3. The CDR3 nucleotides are TGTGCCAGCAGGCGACTAGCGGGTTACAATGAGCAGTTCTTC. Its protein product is CASRRLAGYNEQFF. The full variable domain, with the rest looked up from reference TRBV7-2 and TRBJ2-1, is GAGVSQSPSNKVTEKGKDVELRCDPISGHTALYWYRQSLGQGLEFLIYFQGNSAPDKSGLPSDRFSAERTGGSVSTLTIQRTQQEDSAVYLCASRRLAGYNEQFFGPGTRLTVL.

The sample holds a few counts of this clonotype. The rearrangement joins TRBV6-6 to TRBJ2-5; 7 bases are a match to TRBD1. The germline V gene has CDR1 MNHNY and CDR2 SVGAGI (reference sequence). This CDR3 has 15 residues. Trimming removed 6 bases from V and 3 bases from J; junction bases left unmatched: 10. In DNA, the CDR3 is TGTGCCAGCAGCCTCCAAGGGGGACAGAAAGAGACCCAGTACTTC. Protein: CASSLQGGQKETQYF.

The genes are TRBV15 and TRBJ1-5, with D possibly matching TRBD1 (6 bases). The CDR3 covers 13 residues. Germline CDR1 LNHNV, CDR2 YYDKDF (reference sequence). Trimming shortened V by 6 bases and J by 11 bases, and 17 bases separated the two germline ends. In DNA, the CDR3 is TGTGCCACCAGACTCGACAGGCGCCAGGCCCAGCATTTT. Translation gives CATRLDRRQAQHF.

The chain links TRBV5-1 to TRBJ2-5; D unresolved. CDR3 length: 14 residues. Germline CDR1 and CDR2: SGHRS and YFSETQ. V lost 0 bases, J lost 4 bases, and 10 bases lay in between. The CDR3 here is CASSLGPQPETQYF. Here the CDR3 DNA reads TGCGCCAGCAGCTTGGGACCCCAGCCAGAGACCCAGTACTTC. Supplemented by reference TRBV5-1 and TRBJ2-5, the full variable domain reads KAGVTQTPRYLIKTRGQQVTLSCSPISGHRSVSWYQQTPGQGLQFLFEYFSETQRNKGNFPGRFSGRQFSNSRSEMNVSTLELGDSALYLCASSLGPQPETQYFGPGTRLLVL.

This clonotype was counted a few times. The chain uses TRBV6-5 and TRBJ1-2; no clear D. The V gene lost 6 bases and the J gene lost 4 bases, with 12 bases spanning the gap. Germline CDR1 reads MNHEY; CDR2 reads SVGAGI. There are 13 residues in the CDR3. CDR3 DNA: TGTGCCAGCAGCTGGACGCCTACCTATGGCTACACCTTC. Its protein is CASSWTPTYGYTF.

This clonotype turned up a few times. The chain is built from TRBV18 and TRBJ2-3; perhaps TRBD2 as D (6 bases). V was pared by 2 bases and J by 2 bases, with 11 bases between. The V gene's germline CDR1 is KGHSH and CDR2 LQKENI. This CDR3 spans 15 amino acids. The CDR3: CASSPNLAITDTQYF. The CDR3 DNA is TGTGCCAGCTCACCAAATCTAGCGATCACAGATACGCAGTATTTT.

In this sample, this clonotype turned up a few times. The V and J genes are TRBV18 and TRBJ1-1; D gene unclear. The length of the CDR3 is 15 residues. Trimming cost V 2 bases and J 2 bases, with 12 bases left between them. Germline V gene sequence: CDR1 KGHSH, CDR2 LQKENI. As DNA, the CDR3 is TGTGCCAGCTCACCATGGAGGGAGTTTAACACTGAAGCTTTCTTT. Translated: CASSPWREFNTEAFF.

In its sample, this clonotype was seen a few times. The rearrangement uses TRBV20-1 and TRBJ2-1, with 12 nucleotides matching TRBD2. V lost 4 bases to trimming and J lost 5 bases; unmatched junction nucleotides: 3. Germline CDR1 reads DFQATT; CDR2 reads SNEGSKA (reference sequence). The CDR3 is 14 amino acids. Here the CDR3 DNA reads TGCAGTGCTAAGACTAGCGGGGGACACAATGAGCAGTTCTTC. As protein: CSAKTSGGHNEQFF.

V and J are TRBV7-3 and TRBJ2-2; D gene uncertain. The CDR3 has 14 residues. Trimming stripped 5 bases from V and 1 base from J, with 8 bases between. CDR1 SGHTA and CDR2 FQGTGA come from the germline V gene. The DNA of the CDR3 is TGTGCCAGCAGCCAGACAAGGAACACCGGGGAGCTGTTTTTT. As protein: CASSQTRNTGELFF.

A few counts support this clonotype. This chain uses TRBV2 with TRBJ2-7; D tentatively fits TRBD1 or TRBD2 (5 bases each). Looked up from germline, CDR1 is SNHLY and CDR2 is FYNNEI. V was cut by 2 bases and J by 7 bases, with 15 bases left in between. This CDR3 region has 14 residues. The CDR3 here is CASSESLRAGEQYV. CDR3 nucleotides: TGTGCCAGCAGTGAATCTCTGAGGGCAGGGGAGCAGTACGTC.

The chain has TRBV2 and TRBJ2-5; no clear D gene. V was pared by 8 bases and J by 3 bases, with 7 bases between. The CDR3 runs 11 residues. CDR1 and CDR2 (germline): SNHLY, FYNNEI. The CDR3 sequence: CASRTEETQYF. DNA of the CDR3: TGTGCCAGCCGGACGGAAGAGACCCAGTACTTC.

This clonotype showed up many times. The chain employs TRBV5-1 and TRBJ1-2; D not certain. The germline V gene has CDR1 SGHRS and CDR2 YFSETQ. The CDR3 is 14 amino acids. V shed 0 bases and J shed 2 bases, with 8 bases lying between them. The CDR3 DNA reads TGCGCCAGCAGCTTGGTCGCAGGCAACTATGGCTACACCTTC. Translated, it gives CASSLVAGNYGYTF.

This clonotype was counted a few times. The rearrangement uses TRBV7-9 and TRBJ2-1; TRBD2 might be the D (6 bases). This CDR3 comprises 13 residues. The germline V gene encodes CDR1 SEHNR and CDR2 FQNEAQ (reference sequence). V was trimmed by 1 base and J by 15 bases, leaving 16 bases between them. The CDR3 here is CASSLEGGIRRFF. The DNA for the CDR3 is TGTGCCAGCAGCTTAGAGGGCGGGATCAGGCGGTTCTTC.

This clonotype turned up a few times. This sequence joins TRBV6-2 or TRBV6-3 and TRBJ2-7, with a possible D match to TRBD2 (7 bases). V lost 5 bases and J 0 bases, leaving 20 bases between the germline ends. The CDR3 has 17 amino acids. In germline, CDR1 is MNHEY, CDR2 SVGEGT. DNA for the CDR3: TGTGCCAGCAGTCCCCCTGGGGGGGACAACCCCTCCTACGAGCAGTACGTC. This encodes CASSPPGGDNPSYEQYV.

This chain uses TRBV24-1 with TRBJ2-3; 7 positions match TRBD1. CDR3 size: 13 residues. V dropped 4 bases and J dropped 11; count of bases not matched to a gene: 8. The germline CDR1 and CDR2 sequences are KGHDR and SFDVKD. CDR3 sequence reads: CATSDPGQLGQYF. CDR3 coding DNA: TGTGCCACCAGTGACCCGGGACAGCTTGGGCAGTATTTT.

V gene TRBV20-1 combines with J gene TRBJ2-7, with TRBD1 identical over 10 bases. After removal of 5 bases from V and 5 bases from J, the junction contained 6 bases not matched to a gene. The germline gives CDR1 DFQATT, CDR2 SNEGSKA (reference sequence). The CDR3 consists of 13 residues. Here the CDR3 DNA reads TGCAGTGCTCCAATTGGGACAGGGGACGAGCAGTACTTC. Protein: CSAPIGTGDEQYF.

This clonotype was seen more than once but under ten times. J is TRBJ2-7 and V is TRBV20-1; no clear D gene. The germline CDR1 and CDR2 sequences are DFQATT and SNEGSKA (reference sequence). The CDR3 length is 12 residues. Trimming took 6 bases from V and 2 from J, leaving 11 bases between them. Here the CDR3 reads CSASPGPYEQYF. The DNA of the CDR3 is TGCAGTGCCAGCCCGGGCCCCTACGAGCAGTACTTC.